This T cell receptor (beta chain) was sequenced in a study of cytomegalovirus exposure and HLA in healthy donors (dated by TCRdb to 2017 to 2019). With regard to the full study: An earlier analysis of 587 of the donors reported about 300 Gb of sequence data and around 120 million unique TCR beta sequences obtained from around 180 million T cells. In the later analysis, no new phenotypic data were used to find candidate immune exposures; instead, reliance was placed on TCR beta sequences and their occurrence across donors. Among almost 400 genotyped donors of the cohort, an average of approximately 240,000 unique TCR beta nucleotide sequences were sequenced per donor, about a sixth of them non-productive. Because of strong linkage in the cohort, four to six DR-DQ haplotypes were treated as single units for association and clustering. The number of donors typed differed by locus, with roughly 620-640 for A, B, C, DRB1 and DQB1, approximately 500 for DQA1, approximately 580 for DPA1, and some 450 for DPB1. A later genetic analysis used genome-wide SNP genotypes for about three fifths of the 666 donors, treating that subset as a discovery cohort. Besides the first cohort of about 730 subjects, a separate validation cohort made up of roughly 120 different subjects was used. Among the roughly 370 genotyped donors, under 90% belonged to the genetic ancestry cluster associated with self-reported Caucasian donors. Donor age, sex, ethnicity and CMV serostatus were compiled together with the repertoire data. The study used immunosequencing to profile the T cell repertoires of 670 or so subjects and linked those repertoires to cytomegalovirus serostatus. To study patterns of TCR occurrence, a later analysis re-analyzed previously published TCR beta repertoires from 500 to 850 donors and added high-resolution HLA genotyping. An early release that covered about 600 HLA-typed donors contained approximately 300 gigabases of sequencing data and roughly 84 million unique TCR sequences. To predict cytomegalovirus infection status, the study combined high-throughput TCR immunosequencing, statistical association of individual TCRs with disease status, and machine learning. The study aimed to test whether signatures of past pathogen exposure could be identified by cataloging public T cell receptors. An earlier analysis of about 600 of the donors used high-throughput TCR beta sequencing to judge whether each TCR beta V gene segment behaved as functional or pseudogenic. HLA typing included class I and class II loci at four-digit resolution. Every repertoire in the discovery cohort had been generated on one and the same sequencing platform. General findings and caveats noted by the study authors: Linkage disequilibrium might explain the correlated functional status among segregating V segments, but an unknown experimental factor could not be ruled out. In this cohort, only TCR beta chains were sequenced, and detectable features were limited by the absence of alpha or paired-chain data. HLA typing was unavailable for some donors at each locus, so association tests used only the typed subset. Compared with the approximately 710-donor mean, donors in an Asian-associated ancestry cluster had fewer N-insertions in productive TCRs, according to a later genetic analysis. The study gave a list of around 170 TCR beta chains associated with cytomegalovirus. A later analysis associated 15,000 or so TCR beta sequences with specific HLA alleles at a false discovery rate of 0.05. Most TCR sequences were observed very rarely across donors, whereas some public TCRs were present in many individuals. A further reported finding was that TCR beta sequences accurately predicted the HLA-A and HLA-B alleles for most subjects in the first cohort. Most CMV-associated TCR beta chains appeared to be HLA-restricted in a later analysis, and the HLA associations seemed to be driven largely by CMV exposure. According to a later analysis, TCR association rates differed among HLA loci, with DRB1 alleles showing the most associated TCRs and HLA-C alleles showing the fewest. The presence/absence analyses assumed that sequencing depth was roughly uniform across donors, and that assumption may not be true. Three of the identified cytomegalovirus-associated TCR beta chains were confirmed in vitro to be specific for cytomegalovirus antigens. Because counts were too low, seventeen rarely observed V segments, including chromosome 9 orphons, were left out of the earlier analysis of about 500 of the donors. The only immune exposure information available for the cohort was CMV serostatus. Broadly in line with IMGT annotations, most TCR beta V segments showed up in productive rearrangements about 90% or about 30% of the time in an earlier analysis of around 600 of the donors. When HLA alleles, especially DR and DQ, strongly co-occurred, attributing TCR associations to individual alleles was difficult. A group of highly shared sequence variants was considered likely to be a technical artifact of the sequencing pipeline. Several of the top co-occurrence clusters appeared to be linked to parvovirus B19, influenza, CMV and Epstein-Barr virus, according to a later analysis. The classifier was reported to diagnose cytomegalovirus status with high specificity and sensitivity in both the original and validation cohorts. In a later genetic analysis, a missense DCLRE1C variant was associated with V-gene and J-gene trimming of TCR beta chains, and the association was replicated in an independent cohort. In a later analysis, HLA-associated TCR beta chains were found to be more clonally expanded and to have lower generation probabilities than equally common non-associated chains. Some IMGT-functional V segments, including TRBV6-2 and TRBV6-3, could not be distinguished by the 87-base-pair reads and were therefore excluded. It was suggested by the authors that the approach could potentially be generalized to other disease states and immunological phenotypes.

For this clone: It lacks a known antigen.

Preparation of the library involved the immunoSEQ multiplex PCR assay. For the multiplex PCR, a mixture combining 60 forward primers for TCR Vbeta segments and 13 reverse primers for TCR Jbeta segments was used. The CDR3 region of rearranged TCR beta genes was amplified from genomic DNA by a multiplex PCR assay. The amplified TCR beta libraries were sequenced on the Illumina HiSeq System as 87-base-pair reads. Per the authors' processing: Across the 666 repertoires, a later analysis counted tens of millions of unique TCR beta chains, some 11 million of which were shared by at least two donors. To remove PCR and sequencing errors, raw reads were error-corrected and collapsed into unique sequences using a nearest-neighbor algorithm that merged closely related sequences. V, D and J gene segments were assigned by aligning CDR3 sequences to IMGT reference sequences. Each retained sequence needed at least a six-nucleotide match to both a V gene segment and a J gene segment. Rearrangements were called productive when the CDR3 lacked stop codons and stayed in frame with V and J; all others were non-productive. Following IMGT convention, CDR3 was defined as the stretch from the second conserved V-encoded cysteine to the conserved J-encoded phenylalanine. Sequences without an unambiguous match to a single V gene segment were excluded from the earlier analysis of over 500 of the donors. An earlier analysis of 587 of the donors classified V segments as functional when productive rearrangements were above 56.7% and as segregating when the standard deviation between donors was above 5%. A statistical classification framework was built to diagnose cytomegalovirus status from the catalog of TCR beta chain sequences. In a later analysis, V and J genes were assigned by comparing TCR nucleotide sequences against IMGT/GENE-DB human TR gene sequences. Using the TCRdist pipeline, a later analysis assigned CDR3 sequences along with most-parsimonious VDJ recombination scenarios. In a later analysis, each TCR beta chain was defined by its CDR3 amino acid sequence together with its V-gene family, and reads lacking a unique V-gene family were excluded. To address suspected cross-contamination and a sequencing artifact, a later analysis removed 592 highly shared, low-generation-probability nucleotide sequences. A later analysis calculated a clonal expansion index for each public chain from normalized within-repertoire ranks of inferred template counts. In a later analysis, generation probabilities were computed using a VDJ recombination model fitted to out-of-frame rearrangements, and the results were checked against IGoR. In a later analysis, TCR-TCR, TCR-HLA and TCR-CMV co-occurrence was scored with hypergeometric tests, and a repertoire-size bias correction was applied to TCR pairs. To estimate false discovery rates, a later analysis permuted the HLA or CMV assignments 20 times. In a later analysis, co-occurring TCRs were grouped using DBSCAN, and TCRdist sequence similarity was added for clustering within HLA-allele-positive subsets. Repertoires with fewer than 30,000 or more than 120,000 public chains were left out of co-occurrence clustering, as were five repertoires with anomalous nucleotide sharing. Here the immuneACCESS table is served through TCRdb, limited to in-frame sequences with V and J called. Missing clones are a known gap in these copies; in checked studies unresolved V genes cover under half, and the rest lacks a known reason. V and J calls and clone size are those listed in that table; D and trimming were worked out from the DNA. The sample's records list 65,000 to 95,000 clones. The ten largest clones take up approximately 1.4% of the sample.

The cohort comprised fewer than 750 healthy bone marrow donors. At the time of sampling, all cohort members were nominally healthy, though unrecorded immune exposures were likely present. The donor was CMV seronegative and belonged to the group of approximately 320 seronegative cohort members. A peripheral blood sample was collected from each donor, and TCR beta sequencing was performed on peripheral blood mononuclear cells. The Qiagen DNeasy Blood Extraction Kit was used to extract genomic DNA from the blood cell samples. Including cysteine and phenylalanine, the CDR3 has 17 amino acids. The DNA shown is the 51-base CDR3, in frame from base 1. Germline trimming: 6 bases from V, 6 bases from J; junction bases outside gene matches: 12. For CDR1 and CDR2, the germline V gene lists MNHGY and SVAAGI.

The chain is encoded by TRBV6-9 joined to TRBJ2-1; 12 bases in the middle match TRBD2. Sequences were obtained from PBMCs. This TCR derives from a woman aged 55-69 years in good health and CMV-seronegative. The DNA sequence is TGTGCCAGCAGGGGGACGGCTAGCGGGAGGGGTTGCAATGAGCAGTTCTTC. It codes for CASRGTASGRGCNEQFF.